This T cell receptor (beta chain) was obtained from a study of CD8+ T cells in alopecia areata. Study-level background: Each of the treated patients was given oral tofacitinib, 5 to 10 mg twice daily, for moderate-to-severe alopecia areata. Study-wide results and limits: With just one nonresponder, it is still uncertain whether baseline CD8+ expansion relates to response.

The treatment: oral pan-JAK inhibitor, 5-10 mg twice daily. This clone was seen only a few times. Its antigen is not identified. cDNA serving as the sequencing template came from extracted, reverse transcribed RNA. Sequenced by immunoSEQ multiplex PCR; TCRdb stores in-frame clones only, minus some. Altogether approximately 220,000 clones are present, roughly two fifths being singletons, with the ten largest covering around 0.48%. V was trimmed by 5 bases and J by 2 bases, leaving 10 bases between them. CDR3 length equals 13 residues. Per germline, CDR1 LNHDA and CDR2 SQIVND (reference sequence). This receptor was obtained from a human donor with alopecia areata. This specimen consisted of CD4+ T cells sorted from blood, obtained at roughly week 30, from a patient treated with tofacitinib. The chain is built from TRBV19 and TRBJ2-7; no reliable D call. This CDR3 reads CASSGYRAYEQYF. The DNA of the CDR3 is TGTGCCAGTAGTGGATATCGGGCCTACGAGCAGTACTTC.